This T cell receptor beta chain is from a study of OX40 agonist ivuxolimab in advanced cancers. V gave up 3 bases and J gave up 4 bases, with 10 bases separating them. The CDR3 has 13 residues. The germline V gene has CDR1 LGHNT and CDR2 FRNRAP. Here immunoSEQ multiplex PCR was the method, and the copy in TCRdb shows in-frame clones only, minus some. The table includes about 79,000 clones, approximately 94% detected once. Here the sequenced sample was CD4+ or CD8+ T cells sorted from blood, taken in a trial of the OX40 agonist ivuxolimab. The rearrangement uses TRBV12-5 and TRBJ2-7; maybe TRBD2 (5 bases). The sequence derives from an adult with an advanced solid tumor such as melanoma, head and neck, liver or kidney cancer. CDR3 DNA: TGTGCTAGTGGTTTCTGGACTGAGTACGAGCAGTACTTC. Translated: CASGFWTEYEQYF. The full variable domain, its missing parts supplied by reference TRBV12-5 and TRBJ2-7, is DARVTQTPRHKVTEMGQEVTMRCQPILGHNTVFWYRQTMMQGLELLAYFRNRAPLDDSGMPKDRFSAEMPDATLATLKIQPSEPRDSAVYFCASGFWTEYEQYFGPGTRLTVT.